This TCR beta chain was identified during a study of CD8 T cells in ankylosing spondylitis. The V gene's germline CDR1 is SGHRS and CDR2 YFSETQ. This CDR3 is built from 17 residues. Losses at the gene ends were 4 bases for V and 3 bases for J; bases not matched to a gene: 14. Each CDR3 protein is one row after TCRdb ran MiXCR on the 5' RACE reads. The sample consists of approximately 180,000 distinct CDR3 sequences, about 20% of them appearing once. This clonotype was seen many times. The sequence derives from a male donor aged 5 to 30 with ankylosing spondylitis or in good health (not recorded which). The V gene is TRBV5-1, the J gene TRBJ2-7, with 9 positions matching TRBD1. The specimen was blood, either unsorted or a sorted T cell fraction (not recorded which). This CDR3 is CASSPRGGTGLGYEQYV. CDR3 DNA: TGCGCCAGCAGCCCCCGTGGCGGGACAGGGCTTGGCTACGAGCAGTACGTC.